This paragraph reports one TCR beta chain. These data are taken from a study of blood T cells in healthy people across ages. V lost 8 bases, J lost 5 bases, and 19 bases lay in between. The CDR3 is 14 residues long. Per germline, CDR1 WSHSY and CDR2 SAAADI. It was with a sample-barcoded 5' primer and a J-beta primer mix that a second PCR of roughly 6 to 12 cycles was run. TCRdb re-derived calls from the 5' RACE reads in MiXCR, one entry per CDR3 protein. In the table there are about 730,000 distinct CDR3 sequences, approximately 43% of which are singletons. Material for sequencing was blood. The TCR was taken from a woman aged 60-70 years in good health. The chain uses TRBV10-2 and TRBJ2-7; D may be TRBD2 (6 bases). CDR3 protein: CASLYGTGLHEQYF. In DNA, the CDR3 is TGCGCCAGCTTGTACGGGACTGGATTACACGAGCAGTACTTC.